The source of this T cell receptor beta chain is a study of blood T cell repertoires in COVID-19. Per the original methods: Nucleated cell number was recorded as an estimate derived from reference gene primer amplification. Only in-frame clones appear in the TCRdb table, and some are missing; sequencing was by immunoSEQ multiplex PCR. V and J calls and clone size are as listed in that table; D and trimming were resolved from the DNA. The sample yields some 300,000 clones, roughly 89% seen once. Trimming left V 2 bases short and J 3 bases short, with 11 bases between. This CDR3 is built from 14 residues. The germline V gene encodes CDR1 SGHDT and CDR2 YYEEEE. Residents of approximately 25 US areas, aged roughly 18 to 89 years, made up the participants. Assignments of participants to cohorts depended upon their own reported clinical history.

The chain uses TRBV5-6 and TRBJ2-5; possible D gene TRBD2, 6 bases. The origin of this receptor is a young woman with acute COVID-19. The source material was PBMCs or T cells enriched from blood (not recorded which). The CDR3 region is CASSFGLPEETQYF. The CDR3 DNA reads as TGTGCCAGCAGCTTTGGACTACCCGAAGAGACCCAGTACTTC.